This is a list of T cell receptor beta chains from one sample in a study of cytomegalovirus exposure and HLA in healthy donors. Libraries were prepared by immunoSEQ multiplex PCR; TCRdb keeps only in-frame clonotypes and omits some of them. Among about 110,000 clones listed, around 15% were seen once. The sequencing input was PBMCs. The receptor source for this set is a female donor in good health and CMV-seronegative. The CDR3 runs from the conserved cysteine through the conserved F or W. The D gene is left open where the match is weak. Some rows mark clone size as missing; the rest say once, few, many or name a class of expanded clone.

v_gene,d_gene,j_gene,abundance,CDR3aa,CDR3nt
TRBV5-4,.,TRBJ2-1,.,CASSPSPSLSYNEQFF,TGTGCCAGCAGCCCAAGCCCATCTCTTTCCTACAATGAGCAGTTCTTC
TRBV27,.,TRBJ1-4,few,CASSYGAGEKLFF,TGTGCCAGCAGTTACGGGGCGGGGGAAAAACTGTTTTTT
TRBV5-1,.,TRBJ2-3,few,CASSLVGGGTDTQYF,TGCGCCAGCAGCTTGGTAGGAGGGGGCACAGATACGCAGTATTTT
TRBV5-6,.,TRBJ2-7,.,CASSLSQAYEQYF,TGTGCCAGCAGCTTGAGCCAGGCCTACGAGCAGTACTTC
TRBV28,TRBD1,TRBJ1-4,.,CASSSRTGVHEKLFF,TGTGCCAGCAGTTCACGGACAGGGGTCCATGAAAAACTGTTTTTT
TRBV5-8,.,TRBJ2-7,few,CASSYVEGMQYF,TGTGCCAGCAGCTACGTAGAGGGTATGCAGTACTTC
TRBV11-2,.,TRBJ1-3,.,CASSLGDFGVNTIYF,TGTGCCAGCAGCTTAGGTGACTTCGGGGTAAACACCATATATTTT
TRBV18,TRBD2,TRBJ2-3,.,CASSPGELAGTDTQYF,TGTGCCAGCTCACCCGGGGAACTAGCGGGCACAGATACGCAGTATTTT
TRBV5-6,TRBD2,TRBJ2-1,few,CASSATSGRGAYNEQFF,TGTGCCAGCAGCGCTACTAGCGGGAGGGGTGCCTACAATGAGCAGTTCTTC
TRBV19,.,TRBJ1-4,.,CASRGRRTENEKLFF,TGTGCCAGCAGGGGCCGGCGGACAGAGAATGAAAAACTGTTTTTT
TRBV11-3,TRBD2,TRBJ2-1,few,CASSLVAGAYNEQFF,TGTGCCAGCAGCTTAGTTGCGGGGGCCTACAATGAGCAGTTCTTC
TRBV30,.,TRBJ1-5,.,CAWSVQGTNQPQHF,TGTGCCTGGAGTGTGCAGGGGACCAATCAGCCCCAGCATTTT
TRBV7-2,TRBD1,TRBJ2-3,few,CASSLDPGQITDTQYF,TGTGCCAGCAGCTTAGACCCGGGACAGATCACAGATACGCAGTATTTT
TRBV30,.,TRBJ1-6,.,CAWSQNPGGGNNSPLHF,TGTGCCTGGAGCCAAAATCCGGGAGGAGGGAATAATTCACCCCTCCACTTT
TRBV10-3,TRBD1,TRBJ1-2,few,CAISDVDRDYGYTF,TGTGCCATCAGTGATGTCGACAGGGACTATGGCTACACCTTC
TRBV6-5,.,TRBJ1-1,few,CASSRGSAAFF,TGTGCCAGCAGCAGGGGATCAGCAGCTTTCTTT
TRBV28,.,TRBJ1-2,few,CATRRQAGGYTF,TGTGCCACCCGTCGACAGGCCGGGGGCTACACCTTC
TRBV6-5,.,TRBJ1-2,.,CASSTTPGWYGYTF,TGTGCCAGCAGTACGACTCCTGGGTGGTATGGCTACACCTTC
TRBV7-9,.,TRBJ2-1,.,CASSLAGLRRGNEQFF,TGTGCCAGCAGCTTAGCGGGACTCAGGAGGGGCAATGAGCAGTTCTTC
TRBV27,.,TRBJ2-1,few,CASSLYGPTTEQFF,TGTGCCAGCAGTTTATATGGGCCAACAACGGAGCAGTTCTTC
TRBV9,TRBD2,TRBJ2-1,few,CASSVDLAGGNEQFF,TGTGCCAGCAGCGTAGACCTAGCGGGAGGGAATGAGCAGTTCTTC